The clone carrying this T cell receptor beta chain was counted many times. A much larger clone is a single base away; this may be a read error. The ends were cut back, 6 bases at V and 6 bases at J, with 6 bases in the middle. The germline CDR1 and CDR2 sequences are SNHLY and FYNNEI. The CDR3 length is 10 residues. These data are taken from a study of CDR3 diversity in severe acne. TCRdb ran MiXCR on the PCR reads and lists one entry per CDR3 protein. The sample consists of over 85,000 distinct CDR3 sequences, roughly 51% of them appearing once. The J gene is TRBJ2-7, the V gene TRBV2, with D hard to call. The source of this sequence is a male donor with acne. Sequencing used blood. This CDR3 is CASSLGEQYF. DNA for the CDR3: TGTGCCAGCAGCCTCGGCGAGCAGTACTTC.